This T cell receptor beta chain appears in the sequencing data of a study of cytomegalovirus exposure and HLA in healthy donors. Whole-study findings and limits: With later analysis, a missense DCLRE1C variant became linked to TCR beta V- and J-gene trimming.

This clone was observed a few times. The antigen remains undetermined. The PCR used 60 Vbeta and 13 Jbeta primers. The protocol was immunoSEQ multiplex PCR, while the TCRdb copy is restricted to in-frame clones and leaves out a portion. The sample carries roughly 120,000 clones, around three quarters recorded once. The CDR3 contains 15 residues. V was cut by 6 bases and J by 0 bases, with 15 bases left in between. The V gene's germline CDR1 is MNHNY and CDR2 SVGAGI (reference sequence). Sequencing input: PBMCs. The chain carries TRBV6-6 and TRBJ2-7; possibly TRBD1 for D (5 bases). The receptor was isolated from a woman aged 45-59 years in good health and CMV-seropositive. Written as DNA, the CDR3 is TGTGCCAGCAGCCATCGACAGCGTCTCTCCTACGAGCAGTACTTC. Its translation is CASSHRQRLSYEQYF.